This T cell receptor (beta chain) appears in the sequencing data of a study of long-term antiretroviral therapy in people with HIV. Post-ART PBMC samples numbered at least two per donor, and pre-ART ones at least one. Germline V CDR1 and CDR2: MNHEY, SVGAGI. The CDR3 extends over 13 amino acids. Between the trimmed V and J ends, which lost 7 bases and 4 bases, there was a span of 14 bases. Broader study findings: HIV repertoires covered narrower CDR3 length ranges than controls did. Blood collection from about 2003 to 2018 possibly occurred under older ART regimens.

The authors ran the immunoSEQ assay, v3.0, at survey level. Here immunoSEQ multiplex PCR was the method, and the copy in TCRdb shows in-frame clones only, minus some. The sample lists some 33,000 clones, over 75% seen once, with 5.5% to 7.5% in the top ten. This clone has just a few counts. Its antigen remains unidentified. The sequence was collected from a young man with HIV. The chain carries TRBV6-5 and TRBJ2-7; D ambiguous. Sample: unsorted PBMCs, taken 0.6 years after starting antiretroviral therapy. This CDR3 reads CASTKREGYEQYF. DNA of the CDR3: TGTGCCAGCACCAAAAGGGAAGGTTACGAGCAGTACTTC.